The following is a T cell receptor beta chain sequence with its context. Amplification targeted TCR beta CDR3 regions from RNA transcripts. Researchers ran a first-round RT-PCR on the TCR CDR3 using the HTBI primer set. TCRdb passed the multiplex PCR reads through MiXCR, listing each CDR3 protein once. The sample has a few hundred thousand distinct CDR3 sequences, 15% to 18% seen once; the top ten hold about 27%. This specimen belongs to a study of T cells in Graves' hyperthyroidism and ophthalmopathy. This CDR3 contains 16 residues. CDR1 is ENHRY and CDR2 is SYGVKD in the germline V gene. V shed 2 bases, J shed 4 bases, and the junction held 9 bases outside the gene matches. The hyperthyroidism patients had all been newly diagnosed, and their disease duration was under 2 months. Their ages ranged from 18 to 65 years. Pregnant or lactating patients were excluded, as were those with uncontrolled infection or other autoimmune disease. Diagnosis relied on clinical symptoms, serum thyroxine and TRAb, thyroid ultrasound and orbital computed tomography. PBMCs stemmed from more than 7.5 ml fresh peripheral blood.

The chain combines TRBV10-3 with TRBJ2-7; 9 nucleotides align to TRBD2. Sequenced sample: blood. This sequence originates from a woman between 18 and 30 years old with Graves' hyperthyroidism that later progressed to Graves' ophthalmopathy. The CDR3, as DNA: TGTGCCATCAGTGAGGTCGTAGCGGGAGTCTGGTACGAGCAGTACTTC. As protein: CAISEVVAGVWYEQYF.